The sequence of this T cell receptor (beta chain) was determined in a study of T cells in women clearing cervical HPV infection. About the study: Controls gave blood once infection was undetectable; cases at lesion identification. General study points: Cases carried less TRBV6-7 than controls: approximately 0.1% versus 0.16%. Timing of associations relative to infection is unclear; T-cell subsets were not isolated.

Worth noting for this clone: Its antigen remains unidentified. The observed sequence ends 3 residues before the CDR3 terminus, with the missing tail filled in from the germline J gene.

The germline gives CDR1 LNHDA, CDR2 SQIVND (reference sequence). There are 15 residues in the CDR3. Trimming removed 3 bases from V and 5 bases from J, with 14 bases in between. Repertoires were generated with immunoSEQ multiplex PCR, while TCRdb's copy carries only in-frame clones and drops some. The specimen's table records 30,000 or so clones. The clonotype comes from a woman between 18 and 70 years old with a cervical HPV16 infection that either progressed to CIN3+ or cleared (not recorded which). J is TRBJ2-1 and V is TRBV19; D possibly corresponds to TRBD2 (6 bases). The sequenced sample was blood buffy coat. The CDR3 bases that were read are TGTGCCAGTAGTATCCAGGACGGGGGAAACAATGAG. Protein sequence: CASSIQDGGNNE. The entire CDR3 is CASSIQDGGNNEQFF.